A single T cell receptor beta chain is shown here with its context. Its antigen is unidentified. Samples with a second dose at about 4 or about 12 weeks were pooled together. Assay: immunoSEQ multiplex PCR; the TCRdb copy retains only in-frame clones and omits some. The table lists about 120,000 clones, approximately 90% of them singletons. This entry comes from a study of T cell responses to AZD1222 COVID-19 vaccine. Points from the study as a whole: A mostly white British donor set with more females was recruited, and clonal diversity was possibly underestimated. Once two AZD1222 doses were given, Spike-specific TCR breadth and depth went up. Unmutated variant regions are reportedly the target of nearly half of TCRs that are spike-specific.

Sequenced here: peripheral blood, sampled 28 days after the second AZD1222 dose. The source of this sequence is an adult who received the AZD1222 COVID-19 vaccine.

CDR3 region: CASSLEFSRVDGYTF. CDR3 DNA sequence: TGTGCCAGCAGCTTAGAATTCTCCAGGGTTGATGGCTACACCTTC. V usage is TRBV7-9 and J usage is TRBJ1-2; a weak D match, TRBD1 (5 bases). Trimming took 1 base from V and 6 from J, leaving 15 bases between them. Germline CDR1 and CDR2: SEHNR and FQNEAQ (reference sequence). This CDR3 is 15 amino acids long. The entire variable domain, with the rest obtained from reference TRBV7-9 and TRBJ1-2, is as follows: DTGVSQNPRHKITKRGQNVTFRCDPISEHNRLYWYRQTLGQGPEFLTYFQNEAQLEKSRLLSDRFSAERPKGSFSTLEIQRTEQGDSAMYLCASSLEFSRVDGYTFGSGTRLTVV.